The sequence of this TCR beta chain was determined in a study of blood T cells in healthy people across ages. Study-wide findings and caveats: Roughly linearly, TCR beta diversity per million T cells fell as age increased.

From germline, CDR1 is MNHNY and CDR2 SVGAGI (reference sequence). J was trimmed by 5 bases and V by 6 bases; bases with no gene match: 9. This CDR3 region has 14 residues. Details on this clonotype: Its antigen remains unknown.

The use of a sample-barcoded 5' primer and a J-beta primer mix characterized a second PCR of 7 to 11 cycles. TCRdb analysed the 5' RACE reads with MiXCR anew, one entry per CDR3 protein. The sample carries around 940,000 distinct CDR3 sequences, approximately 50% recorded once. This receptor was obtained from a woman aged 55-70 years in good health. The rearrangement uses TRBV6-6 and TRBJ2-7; 8 bases map to TRBD2. The sequencing sample was made of blood. CDR3 in amino acids: CASRPGLGRHEQYF. In DNA form, the CDR3 reads TGTGCCAGCAGACCGGGACTAGGTAGGCACGAGCAGTACTTC.